This paragraph reports one TCR beta chain. The antigen is not known. The data stem from a study of T cells after yellow fever vaccination. The study, taken as a whole, reports: On re-exposure, the response was weaker but peaked faster, at day 5 versus 15.

Losses at the gene ends were 4 bases for V and 3 bases for J; bases not matched to a gene: 5. CDR3 length: 15 residues. Germline V lookup: CDR1 SGHDN, CDR2 FVKESK. MiXCR, run by TCRdb on the 5' RACE reads, gives a single entry per CDR3 protein. The data contain about 580,000 distinct CDR3 sequences, about a sixth of them seen just once; the ten biggest clones take up roughly 17%. The receptor's source is a man aged 18 to 30 who received the YFV17D yellow fever vaccine. Sequencing used PBMCs, obtained around 5 days after the first yellow fever vaccination. V gene TRBV14 combines with J gene TRBJ1-1, with 10 nucleotides matching TRBD1. CDR3 residues: CASSRGTGVYTEAFF. The CDR3 DNA follows: TGTGCCAGCAGCCGGGGGACAGGGGTGTACACTGAAGCTTTCTTT.